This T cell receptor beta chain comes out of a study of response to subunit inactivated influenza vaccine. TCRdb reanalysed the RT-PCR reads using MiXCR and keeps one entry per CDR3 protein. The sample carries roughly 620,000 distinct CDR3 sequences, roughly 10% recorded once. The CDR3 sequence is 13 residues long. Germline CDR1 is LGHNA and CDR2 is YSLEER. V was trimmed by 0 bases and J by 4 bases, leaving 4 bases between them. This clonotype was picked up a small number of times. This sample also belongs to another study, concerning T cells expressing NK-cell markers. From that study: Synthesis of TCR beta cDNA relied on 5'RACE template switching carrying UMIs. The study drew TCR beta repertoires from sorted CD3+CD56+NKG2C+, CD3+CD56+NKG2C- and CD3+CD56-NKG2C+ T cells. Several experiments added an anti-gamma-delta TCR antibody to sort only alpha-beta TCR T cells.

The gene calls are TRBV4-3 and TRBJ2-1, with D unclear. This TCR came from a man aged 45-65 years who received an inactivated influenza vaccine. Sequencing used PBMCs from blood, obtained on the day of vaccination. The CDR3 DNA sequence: TGCGCCAGCAGCCAAGAGCTATACAATGAGCAGTTCTTC. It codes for CASSQELYNEQFF.